These T cell receptor beta chains were read from a single sample in a study of cytomegalovirus exposure and HLA in healthy donors. Some clones are missing from TCRdb's copy, which holds only in-frame ones; the method was immunoSEQ multiplex PCR. Among about 210,000 clones, around 76% were seen once, and the ten largest hold approximately 6%. Sequenced material: PBMCs. These receptor sequences come from a man aged 40-50 years in good health and CMV-seropositive. The CDR3 runs from the conserved cysteine through the conserved F or W. D genes are given only for firm matches. Not all rows give a size; the values are once, few, many and, for expanded clones, a class.

cdr3_nt: TGTGCCTGGAGTCCCAGGACAGGGGGACGGAACACTGAAGCTTTCTTT; cdr3_aa: CAWSPRTGGRNTEAFF; clone_size: NA; d_call: TRBD1; v_call: TRBV30; j_call: TRBJ1-1
cdr3_nt: TGTGCCAGCAGCATAGACAGGGGGCTTGGAAACACCATATATTTT; cdr3_aa: CASSIDRGLGNTIYF; clone_size: once; d_call: TRBD1; v_call: TRBV6-6; j_call: TRBJ1-3
cdr3_nt: TGCGCCAGCAGCCCGGCGGGGGGTGGGCAGTTCTTC; cdr3_aa: CASSPAGGGQFF; clone_size: NA; d_call: TRBD2; v_call: TRBV4-1; j_call: TRBJ2-1
cdr3_nt: TGTGCCTGGACTACTCCGGGACTAGCGGGAGTCGGGACCCAGTACTTC; cdr3_aa: CAWTTPGLAGVGTQYF; clone_size: NA; d_call: TRBD2; v_call: TRBV30; j_call: TRBJ2-5
cdr3_nt: TGCAGCGTTTCGGGGGCGGGAGGGTACAATGAGCAGTTCTTC; cdr3_aa: CSVSGAGGYNEQFF; clone_size: NA; d_call: TRBD2; v_call: TRBV29-1; j_call: TRBJ2-1
cdr3_nt: TGTGCCAGCAGCCCGGAAGGAGCGAACTATGGCTACACCTTC; cdr3_aa: CASSPEGANYGYTF; clone_size: NA; d_call: NA; v_call: TRBV11-2; j_call: TRBJ1-2
cdr3_nt: TGTGCCAGCAGTTCCGGGACAGGGGGTAATATTCTCCACTTT; cdr3_aa: CASSSGTGGNILHF; clone_size: few; d_call: TRBD1; v_call: TRBV6-5; j_call: TRBJ1-6
cdr3_nt: TGTGCCAGTAGTATGTCATCGGGGAAAGGGAGGAACACTGAAGCTTTCTTT; cdr3_aa: CASSMSSGKGRNTEAFF; clone_size: NA; d_call: NA; v_call: TRBV19; j_call: TRBJ1-1
cdr3_nt: TGTGCCAGCAGCGTAGAAGGGACATCTTATTCTGGAAACACCATATATTTT; cdr3_aa: CASSVEGTSYSGNTIYF; clone_size: NA; d_call: NA; v_call: TRBV9; j_call: TRBJ1-3
cdr3_nt: TGTGCCTGGGATAAGGGACAGGGAAGAACTGAAGCTTTCTTT; cdr3_aa: CAWDKGQGRTEAFF; clone_size: NA; d_call: TRBD1; v_call: TRBV30; j_call: TRBJ1-1
cdr3_nt: TGCGCCAGCAGTGAGGGGCAGTACCCCTACGAGCAGTACTTC; cdr3_aa: CASSEGQYPYEQYF; clone_size: NA; d_call: NA; v_call: TRBV10-1; j_call: TRBJ2-7
cdr3_nt: TGTGCCAGCAGTCTGCTAACAGGGTCCTATGGCTACACCTTC; cdr3_aa: CASSLLTGSYGYTF; clone_size: NA; d_call: NA; v_call: TRBV27; j_call: TRBJ1-2
cdr3_nt: TGTGCCAGCAGCCCCCCGGGATACACAGATACGCAGTATTTT; cdr3_aa: CASSPPGYTDTQYF; clone_size: NA; d_call: NA; v_call: TRBV7-6; j_call: TRBJ2-3
cdr3_nt: TGTGCCAGTAGTATAGACAGGGGCGGAAGCAATCAGCCCCAGCATTTT; cdr3_aa: CASSIDRGGSNQPQHF; clone_size: few; d_call: NA; v_call: TRBV19; j_call: TRBJ1-5
cdr3_nt: TGTGCCAGTAGTATCCGAGATGGCTACACCTTC; cdr3_aa: CASSIRDGYTF; clone_size: NA; d_call: NA; v_call: TRBV19; j_call: TRBJ1-2
cdr3_nt: TGTGCCAGCAGCGTAGATCTAGGTACTAACCAAGAGACCCAGTACTTC; cdr3_aa: CASSVDLGTNQETQYF; clone_size: NA; d_call: NA; v_call: TRBV9; j_call: TRBJ2-5
cdr3_nt: TGTGCCAGCAGTGAATCGGGACTAGCGGGAGTGTCCGGCGGGGAGCTGTTTTTT; cdr3_aa: CASSESGLAGVSGGELFF; clone_size: NA; d_call: TRBD2; v_call: TRBV25-1; j_call: TRBJ2-2
cdr3_nt: TGTGCCAGCAGTCTGACTAGCGGGAGTGCGGATACGCAGTATTTT; cdr3_aa: CASSLTSGSADTQYF; clone_size: NA; d_call: TRBD2; v_call: TRBV6-4; j_call: TRBJ2-3
cdr3_nt: TGTGCCAGCAGCTATGACGGGGGGAGCTATGAGCAGTTCTTC; cdr3_aa: CASSYDGGSYEQFF; clone_size: NA; d_call: TRBD2; v_call: TRBV9; j_call: TRBJ2-1
cdr3_nt: TGTGCCAGCAGTTTATCCGGGGGGGGACTCCCGAGAACTGAAGCTTTCTTT; cdr3_aa: CASSLSGGGLPRTEAFF; clone_size: few; d_call: NA; v_call: TRBV27; j_call: TRBJ1-1
cdr3_nt: TGCGCCAGCAGCCCCCCGACAGGCGCCTACACTGAAGCTTTCTTT; cdr3_aa: CASSPPTGAYTEAFF; clone_size: NA; d_call: NA; v_call: TRBV5-1; j_call: TRBJ1-1
cdr3_nt: TGTGCCAGCAGTGGACAAGGAGAGCAGTTCTTC; cdr3_aa: CASSGQGEQFF; clone_size: NA; d_call: NA; v_call: TRBV28; j_call: TRBJ2-1
cdr3_nt: TGTGCCAGTAGTCCGCGGACAGGGATGAACACTGAAGCTTTCTTT; cdr3_aa: CASSPRTGMNTEAFF; clone_size: NA; d_call: TRBD1; v_call: TRBV19; j_call: TRBJ1-1
cdr3_nt: TGTGCCAGCAGCCCCTTCACAGGTGGCGATGAGCAGTTCTTC; cdr3_aa: CASSPFTGGDEQFF; clone_size: NA; d_call: NA; v_call: TRBV7-3; j_call: TRBJ2-1
cdr3_nt: TGTGCCAGCAGTTACGGCCTAGCGGGCCGATACAATGAGCAGTTCTTC; cdr3_aa: CASSYGLAGRYNEQFF; clone_size: NA; d_call: TRBD2; v_call: TRBV6-5; j_call: TRBJ2-1
cdr3_nt: TGTGCCAGTAGTGATCTAGCGGGAGGCTACAATGAGCAGTTCTTC; cdr3_aa: CASSDLAGGYNEQFF; clone_size: once; d_call: TRBD2; v_call: TRBV19; j_call: TRBJ2-1
cdr3_nt: TGTGCCAGCTATTCCCATTTCGGGACAGAGGACACTGAAGCTTTCTTT; cdr3_aa: CASYSHFGTEDTEAFF; clone_size: NA; d_call: TRBD1; v_call: TRBV28; j_call: TRBJ1-1
cdr3_nt: TGCGCCAGCAGCGGGGACAGGGTAGGCCCTGAAGCTTTCTTT; cdr3_aa: CASSGDRVGPEAFF; clone_size: NA; d_call: TRBD1; v_call: TRBV5-1; j_call: TRBJ1-1
cdr3_nt: TGCGCCAGCAGTGAGTCGCGGGGTACTAGCACAGATACGCAGTATTTT; cdr3_aa: CASSESRGTSTDTQYF; clone_size: once; d_call: NA; v_call: TRBV10-1; j_call: TRBJ2-3
cdr3_nt: TGTGCCAGCAATGTCGAAGAGACCCAGTACTTC; cdr3_aa: CASNVEETQYF; clone_size: NA; d_call: NA; v_call: TRBV25-1; j_call: TRBJ2-5
cdr3_nt: TGTGCCAGCTCACCACCCGAACAGGACTATGGCTACACCTTC; cdr3_aa: CASSPPEQDYGYTF; clone_size: few; d_call: NA; v_call: TRBV18; j_call: TRBJ1-2
cdr3_nt: TGTGCCAGCAGGTACGGGGCCGACAACGAGCAGTTCTTC; cdr3_aa: CASRYGADNEQFF; clone_size: NA; d_call: NA; v_call: TRBV6-5; j_call: TRBJ2-1
cdr3_nt: TGTGCCAGCGTAGCGGGAGCGGAAGATACGCAGTATTTT; cdr3_aa: CASVAGAEDTQYF; clone_size: NA; d_call: TRBD2; v_call: TRBV2; j_call: TRBJ2-3
cdr3_nt: TGCGCCAGCAGCGCTGGGGAGCTTTCCTACAATGAGCAGTTCTTC; cdr3_aa: CASSAGELSYNEQFF; clone_size: NA; d_call: NA; v_call: TRBV5-1; j_call: TRBJ2-1
cdr3_nt: TGTGCCAGTAGTATCCGCCTAGCGCTTAACGAGCAGTACTTC; cdr3_aa: CASSIRLALNEQYF; clone_size: NA; d_call: NA; v_call: TRBV19; j_call: TRBJ2-7
cdr3_nt: TGTGCCAGCAGTGAACAGACAGGGGGAGTCAATGAGCAGTTCTTC; cdr3_aa: CASSEQTGGVNEQFF; clone_size: NA; d_call: TRBD1; v_call: TRBV6-1; j_call: TRBJ2-1
cdr3_nt: TGTGCCAGCAGCTCGCCGACTAGCGGGAGTTCCGGCGGGGAGCTGTTTTTT; cdr3_aa: CASSSPTSGSSGGELFF; clone_size: NA; d_call: TRBD2; v_call: TRBV5-4; j_call: TRBJ2-2
cdr3_nt: TGTGCCAGCAGCAATAGCGGGCTTAGCACAGATACGCAGTATTTT; cdr3_aa: CASSNSGLSTDTQYF; clone_size: NA; d_call: TRBD2; v_call: TRBV7-6; j_call: TRBJ2-3
cdr3_nt: TGTGCCAGTAGTATAGCAACTAGCGGGAGCGTAGATACGCAGTATTTT; cdr3_aa: CASSIATSGSVDTQYF; clone_size: few; d_call: TRBD2; v_call: TRBV19; j_call: TRBJ2-3
cdr3_nt: TGTGCCAGCAGCAGGGACAGGGCTCCAATGAACACTGAAGCTTTCTTT; cdr3_aa: CASSRDRAPMNTEAFF; clone_size: NA; d_call: TRBD1; v_call: TRBV7-6; j_call: TRBJ1-1
cdr3_nt: TGTGCCAGCAGCCAAGATCCCCCCTCAATAGGGGGCCTCTATGGCTACACCTTC; cdr3_aa: CASSQDPPSIGGLYGYTF; clone_size: NA; d_call: TRBD1; v_call: TRBV4-2; j_call: TRBJ1-2
cdr3_nt: TGCAGCGTGAGCAGGGGCGAGGCTGAAGCTTTCTTT; cdr3_aa: CSVSRGEAEAFF; clone_size: NA; d_call: NA; v_call: TRBV29-1; j_call: TRBJ1-1
cdr3_nt: TGTGCCAGCAGTTCCCCCGGACAGGGAGACGAGCAGTACTTC; cdr3_aa: CASSSPGQGDEQYF; clone_size: NA; d_call: TRBD1; v_call: TRBV28; j_call: TRBJ2-7
cdr3_nt: TGCGCCAGCAGCTTGGGAAGTAGCGGGATGTACAATGAGCAGTTCTTC; cdr3_aa: CASSLGSSGMYNEQFF; clone_size: NA; d_call: TRBD2; v_call: TRBV5-1; j_call: TRBJ2-1
cdr3_nt: TGCGCCAGCAGGGCGGGAGGGCCGAACAATGAGCAGTTCTTC; cdr3_aa: CASRAGGPNNEQFF; clone_size: NA; d_call: TRBD2; v_call: TRBV4-1; j_call: TRBJ2-1
cdr3_nt: TGTGCCAGCAGCTCACGATCTAGCGGAACATACAATGAGCAGTTCTTC; cdr3_aa: CASSSRSSGTYNEQFF; clone_size: NA; d_call: TRBD2; v_call: TRBV7-2; j_call: TRBJ2-1
cdr3_nt: TGTGCCAGCAGCGCTAGACAGGGCGGCTATGGCTACACCTTC; cdr3_aa: CASSARQGGYGYTF; clone_size: NA; d_call: TRBD1; v_call: TRBV6-1; j_call: TRBJ1-2
cdr3_nt: TGCGCCAGCAGCTTGGACGGGACAGACCCAATGAACACTGAAGCTTTCTTT; cdr3_aa: CASSLDGTDPMNTEAFF; clone_size: NA; d_call: TRBD1; v_call: TRBV5-1; j_call: TRBJ1-1
cdr3_nt: TGTGCCAGCAGCGTAAACCTAGCGGGAGCGATCGGGGAGCTGTTTTTT; cdr3_aa: CASSVNLAGAIGELFF; clone_size: NA; d_call: TRBD2; v_call: TRBV9; j_call: TRBJ2-2
cdr3_nt: TGTGCCTGGAACCTAGCGGGAGGGAAAAACATTCAGTACTTC; cdr3_aa: CAWNLAGGKNIQYF; clone_size: NA; d_call: TRBD2; v_call: TRBV30; j_call: TRBJ2-4